The present T cell receptor (beta chain) was sequenced within a study of blood T cells in healthy people across ages. The sample holds a few counts of this clonotype. The use of a sample-barcoded 5' primer and a J-beta primer mix characterized a second PCR of 7 to 11 cycles. TCRdb analysed the 5' RACE reads with MiXCR anew, one entry per CDR3 protein. The repertoire holds some 1,500,000 distinct CDR3 sequences, with roughly 43% as singletons. The CDR3 is made up of 16 amino acids. Trimming cost V 5 bases and J 5 bases, with 19 bases left between them. CDR1 is SGHAT and CDR2 is FQNNGV in the germline V gene.

This TCR derives from a woman aged 18-29 years in good health. The sample consisted of blood. The chain employs TRBV11-2 and TRBJ2-1; possible D gene TRBD2, 6 bases. CDR3 residues: CASSRYAGLTHNEQFF. CDR3 DNA: TGTGCCAGCAGCCGATACGCGGGACTGACACACAATGAGCAGTTCTTC.